This T cell receptor (beta chain) was found in a study of T cell responses to AZD1222 COVID-19 vaccine listed by TCRdb under 2021. For the wider study: Because spike-specific TCR depth and breadth did not differ between the two schedules, AZD1222 recipients who got a second dose at roughly 4 weeks were pooled with those who got a second dose at roughly 12 weeks. A total of over 230 trial participants underwent TCR sequencing, of whom 200 to 220 had received two doses of AZD1222 and some 26 had received two doses of the MenACWY control vaccine. Trial participants were enrolled by age into subgroups of 18-55, 56-69 and 70-plus years, and around 150, 28 and 57 TCR-sequenced participants, respectively, were included in these subgroups. On the study overall, not on this receptor specifically: The whole spike protein was spanned by vaccine-associated CD4 TCRs, and dominant responses were seen in regions 160-218 and 743-854. Reportedly, close to half of the unique spike-specific TCRs recognized epitopes lying outside the regions that are mutated in the B.1.351 and B.1.1.7 variants. In the small 56-69-year group, the increase in depth fell short of significance, most likely because of low power. After two AZD1222 doses, both the breadth and the depth of spike-specific TCRs were significantly higher than at day 0 and than in MenACWY recipients. Conclusions about previously exposed vaccinees were limited because only six or seven AZD1222 recipients were SARS-CoV-2 seropositive at baseline. Participants were mostly white British, with more females than males. The authors suggested clonal diversity may have been underestimated. Because no day 14 peak-response samples were available, repertoires were characterized only after the peak T cell response.

Comment on this clone: Its antigen is not yet known. No quality values exist for individual bases; no much larger clone is one base distant.

Read against the paper, the sample's time point label means: baseline before first vaccination. The vaccinee samples were drawn from two UK trials, COV001 and COV002, one of which was a single-blind randomized controlled phase 2/3 trial testing AZD1222 (ChAdOx1 nCoV-19) in healthy adults. For TCRbeta chain sequencing, PBMC samples from trial participants were taken at day 0 and at day 28 after the second dose. The CDR3 regions of human TCRbeta chains were analyzed by immunosequencing. The paper's data handling went like this. Repertoire TCRs were matched against a reference library of SARS-CoV-2-specific TCRs generated with the MIRA antigen-specificity platform. Breadth was defined as the fraction of unique TCRs that were SARS-CoV-2-associated, and depth was defined as the fraction of total T cells that were SARS-CoV-2-associated. Using the MIRA data, every spike-specific TCR was mapped to the spike region that the TCR reacted to and assigned to either a CD4 or a CD8 class. Log10-transformed breadth and depth values were compared by one-way ANOVA with Sidak's multiple comparisons tests. In TCRdb, the immuneACCESS table is reduced to in-frame sequences with V and J assigned. These tables do not hold every clone; where another copy was compared, an unresolved V gene accounts for under half, and the others remain unexplained. Clone size and V and J calls were adopted from that table, with D and trimming inferred from the DNA. A total of some 91,000 clones appear in this sample, approximately 91% of them only once. Of the sample, approximately 2.5% falls within the top ten clones.

The germline V gene (reference sequence) yields SEHNR for CDR1 and FQNEAQ for CDR2. The cysteine opens and the phenylalanine closes a CDR3 of 17 amino acids. Solely the CDR3 DNA is kept, with 51 bases framed from the first base. V loses 1 base of germline sequence and J loses 3 bases, and the interval between the two ends is 13 bases. This specimen consisted of peripheral blood, obtained on day 0 of AZD1222 vaccination. The chain uses TRBV7-9 and TRBJ2-6, with TRBD1 perhaps the D gene, on 6 matching bases. The clonotype comes from an adult in good health. The nucleotide sequence is given as TGTGCCAGCAGCTTAGGCCTGGGGGCCCGTGGGGCCAACGTCCTGACTTTC. It translates as CASSLGLGARGANVLTF.